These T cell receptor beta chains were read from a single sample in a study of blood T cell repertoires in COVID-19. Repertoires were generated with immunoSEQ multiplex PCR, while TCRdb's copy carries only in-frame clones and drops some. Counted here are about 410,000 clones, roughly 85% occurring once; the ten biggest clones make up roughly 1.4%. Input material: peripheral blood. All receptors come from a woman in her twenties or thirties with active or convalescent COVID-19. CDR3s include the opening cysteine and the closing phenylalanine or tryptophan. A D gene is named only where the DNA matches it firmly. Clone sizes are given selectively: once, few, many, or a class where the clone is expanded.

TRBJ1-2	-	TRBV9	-	CASSDNRAPGYGYTF	TGTGCCAGCAGTGACAACAGGGCGCCGGGCTATGGCTACACCTTC
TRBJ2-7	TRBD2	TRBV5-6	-	CASSFWASGVYEQYF	TGTGCCAGCAGCTTTTGGGCTAGCGGAGTCTACGAGCAGTACTTC
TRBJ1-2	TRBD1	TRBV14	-	CASSRQGFDGYTF	TGTGCCAGCAGCCGACAGGGTTTTGATGGCTACACCTTC
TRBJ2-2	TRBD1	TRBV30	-	CASNIGQGFSGELFF	TGTGCCAGTAACATAGGACAGGGGTTTAGCGGGGAGCTGTTTTTT
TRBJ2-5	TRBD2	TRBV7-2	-	CASSSLVAGGRETQYF	TGTGCCAGCAGCTCCCTAGTAGCGGGAGGTAGAGAGACCCAGTACTTC
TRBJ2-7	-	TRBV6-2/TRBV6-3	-	CASSNPPVGQGSMSYF	-
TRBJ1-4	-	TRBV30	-	CAWSVLPGTANEKLFF	TGTGCCTGGAGTGTACTCCCCGGGACTGCTAATGAAAAACTGTTTTTT
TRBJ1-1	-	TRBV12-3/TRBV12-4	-	CASSPLGQLEAFF	TGTGCCAGCAGCCCCCTCGGACAGCTTGAAGCTTTCTTT
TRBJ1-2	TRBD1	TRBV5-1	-	CASSLWTGLSSEYGYTF	TGCGCCAGCAGCTTGTGGACAGGGTTGAGCAGCGAATATGGCTACACCTTC
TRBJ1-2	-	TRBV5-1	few	CASSLQGTNYGYTF	TGCGCCAGCAGCCTACAGGGAACCAACTATGGCTACACCTTC
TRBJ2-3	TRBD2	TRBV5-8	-	CASSTLAGDSTDTQYF	TGTGCCAGCAGCACACTAGCGGGGGACTCCACAGATACGCAGTATTTT
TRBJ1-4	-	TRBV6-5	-	CASTRSMGGEKLFF	TGTGCCAGCACCAGGTCCATGGGGGGAGAAAAACTGTTTTTT
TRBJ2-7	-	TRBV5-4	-	CASSDKYEQYF	TGTGCCAGCTCAGACAAGTACGAGCAGTACTTC
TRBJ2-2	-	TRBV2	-	CASLSGPNTGELFF	TGTGCCAGTCTGAGCGGCCCGAACACCGGGGAGCTGTTTTTT
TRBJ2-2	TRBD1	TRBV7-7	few	CASSLGQGVSGELFF	TGTGCCAGCAGCTTAGGACAGGGGGTCAGCGGGGAGCTGTTTTTT
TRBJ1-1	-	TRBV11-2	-	CASSFVPPGMNTEAFF	TGTGCCAGCAGCTTCGTCCCCCCAGGGATGAACACTGAAGCTTTCTTT
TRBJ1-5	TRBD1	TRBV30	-	CAWRPTGTGDQPQHF	TGTGCCTGGAGGCCGACAGGGACAGGAGATCAGCCCCAGCATTTT
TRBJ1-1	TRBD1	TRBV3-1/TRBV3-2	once	CASSQDWDRGPPRAFF	TGTGCCAGCAGCCAAGATTGGGACAGGGGCCCCCCCAGAGCTTTCTTT
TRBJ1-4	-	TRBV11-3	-	CASSLRGQNEKLFF	TGTGCCAGCAGCCTCAGGGGCCAGAATGAAAAACTGTTTTTT
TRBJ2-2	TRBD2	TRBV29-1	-	CSVAGTSGGTAGELFF	TGCAGCGTAGCCGGGACTAGCGGGGGGACCGCTGGGGAGCTGTTTTTT
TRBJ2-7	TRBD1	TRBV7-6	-	CASSLGGQGSFEQYF	TGTGCCAGCAGCTTAGGGGGACAGGGGTCTTTCGAGCAGTACTTC
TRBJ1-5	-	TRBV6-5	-	CASTRADWGGGPQHF	TGTGCCAGCACCCGAGCGGACTGGGGGGGAGGGCCCCAGCATTTT
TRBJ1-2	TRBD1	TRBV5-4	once	CASSNRTGSWYGYTF	TGTGCCAGCAGCAACCGGACAGGAAGTTGGTATGGCTACACCTTC
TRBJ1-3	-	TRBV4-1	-	CASSHPARAGAGNTIYF	TGCGCCAGCAGCCATCCGGCACGAGCAGGGGCCGGAAACACCATATATTTT
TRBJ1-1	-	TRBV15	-	CATSSDRNTEAFF	TGTGCCACCAGCAGCGACAGGAACACTGAAGCTTTCTTT
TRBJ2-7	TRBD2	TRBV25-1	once	CASSGGTSGGPTYEQYF	TGTGCCAGCAGTGGCGGGACTAGCGGGGGCCCTACCTACGAGCAGTACTTC
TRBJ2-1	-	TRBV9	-	CASSAPGRSYNEQFF	TGTGCCAGCAGCGCGCCAGGGCGTTCTTACAATGAGCAGTTCTTC
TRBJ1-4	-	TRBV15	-	CATSILQETNEKLFF	TGTGCCACCAGCATCCTACAGGAAACTAATGAAAAACTGTTTTTT
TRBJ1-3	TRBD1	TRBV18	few	CASSPIPGQGASGNTIYF	TGTGCCAGCTCACCAATACCGGGACAGGGGGCCTCTGGAAACACCATATATTTT
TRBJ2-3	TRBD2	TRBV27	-	CASSLASSGGTTDTQYF	TGTGCCAGCAGTTTGGCCTCTAGCGGGGGGACCACAGATACGCAGTATTTT
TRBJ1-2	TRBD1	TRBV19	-	CASSLFGFGTGVSNYGYTF	TGTGCCAGTAGTCTGTTTGGATTCGGGACAGGAGTCTCTAACTATGGCTACACCTTC
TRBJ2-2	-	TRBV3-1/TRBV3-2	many	CASSQPGTGLRGGELFF	TGTGCCAGCAGCCAACCTGGGACTGGACTTAGGGGCGGGGAGCTGTTTTTT
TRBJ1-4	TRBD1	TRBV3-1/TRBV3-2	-	CASSQDLTGGATNEKLFF	TGTGCCAGCAGCCAAGATTTGACAGGGGGCGCGACTAATGAAAAACTGTTTTTT
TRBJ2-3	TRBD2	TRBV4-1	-	CASSPRGLAGGFSTDTQYF	TGCGCCAGCAGCCCACGTGGACTAGCGGGGGGGTTTAGCACAGATACGCAGTATTTT
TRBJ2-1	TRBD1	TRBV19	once	CASSIRGGNNNEQFF	TGTGCCAGTAGTATTCGAGGGGGCAACAACAATGAGCAGTTCTTC
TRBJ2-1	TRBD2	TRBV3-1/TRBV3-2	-	CASSQASKGLAGVFYNEQFF	TGTGCCAGCAGCCAAGCTTCCAAGGGGCTAGCGGGAGTTTTTTACAATGAGCAGTTCTTC
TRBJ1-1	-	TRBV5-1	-	CASRGSFSTEAFF	TGCGCCAGCAGGGGCAGTTTTTCCACTGAAGCTTTCTTT
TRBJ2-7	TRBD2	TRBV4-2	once	CASSQDGGGVQYEQYF	TGTGCCAGCAGCCAAGACGGCGGGGGGGTGCAATACGAGCAGTACTTC
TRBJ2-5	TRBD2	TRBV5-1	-	CASSLELADQETQYF	TGCGCCAGCAGTCTGGAGCTAGCGGATCAAGAGACCCAGTACTTC
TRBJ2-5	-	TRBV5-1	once	CASSLSRVREETQYF	TGCGCCAGCAGCTTGTCCAGGGTTCGGGAGGAGACCCAGTACTTC
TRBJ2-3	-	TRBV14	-	CASSQSGPFTDTQYF	TGTGCCAGCAGCCAAAGCGGGCCGTTCACAGATACGCAGTATTTT
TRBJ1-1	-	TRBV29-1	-	CSVDWEGGGAFF	TGCAGCGTTGATTGGGAGGGAGGTGGGGCTTTCTTT
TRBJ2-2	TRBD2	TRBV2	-	CASSALAGYSTGELFF	TGTGCCAGCAGTGCACTAGCGGGGTATAGCACCGGGGAGCTGTTTTTT
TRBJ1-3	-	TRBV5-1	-	CASSQGQGNTIYF	TGCGCCAGCAGCCAAGGACAGGGAAACACCATATATTTT
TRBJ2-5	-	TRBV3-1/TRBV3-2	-	CASSQWGERGQETQYF	TGTGCCAGCAGCCAATGGGGCGAAAGGGGCCAAGAGACCCAGTACTTC
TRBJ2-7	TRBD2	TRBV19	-	CASSHLAGGGDEQYF	TGTGCCAGTAGCCATCTAGCGGGAGGCGGCGACGAGCAGTACTTC